This TCR beta chain emerged from a study of identical twins. Trimming cost V 0 bases and J 14 bases, with 14 bases left between them. Germline V gene lookup returns CDR1 MNHEY and CDR2 SVGAGI. The CDR3 covers 13 residues. MiXCR was run by TCRdb on the 5' RACE reads, yielding one entry per CDR3 protein. Found here are about 690,000 distinct CDR3 sequences, 5.5% to 6.5% of them singletons; the top ten hold approximately 2%. This clonotype was seen repeatedly, ten times or more. The TCR sequence derives from a man younger than 35 in good health. J is TRBJ2-1 and V is TRBV6-5, with no clear D. The sequencing input was naive T cells sorted from blood. The CDR3 sequence is CASSYSGAVGEFF. The CDR3, as DNA: TGTGCCAGCAGTTACTCCGGTGCCGTGGGTGAGTTCTTC.